This T cell receptor beta chain was observed in a study of blood T cells in healthy people across ages. Isolated PBMCs totaled at least 6 million in each sample. It was with a sample-barcoded 5' primer and a J-beta primer mix that a second PCR of roughly 6 to 11 cycles was run. A template-switch adaptor containing 12 random nucleotides labeled each cDNA molecule. TCRdb independently ran MiXCR on the 5' RACE reads; one entry per CDR3 protein. Of 800,000 to 950,000 distinct CDR3 sequences in the sample, 30% to 45% were seen once. CDR3 length equals 11 residues. Germline CDR1 SQVTM, CDR2 ANQGSEA. Trimming removed 5 bases at V and 5 bases at J, with 6 bases between.

The sample was blood. The chain carries TRBV29-1 and TRBJ2-2, with D hard to call. This receptor was taken from a man between 18 and 35 years old in good health. The CDR3: CSVQVTGELFF. As DNA, the CDR3 is TGCAGCGTTCAGGTAACCGGGGAGCTGTTTTTT.